This T cell receptor beta chain was captured in a study of cytomegalovirus exposure and HLA in healthy donors. Study background: Early release data held about 92 million unique TCRs from HLA-typed donors.

Both 60 Vbeta primers and 13 Jbeta primers went into the PCR. Data came from immunoSEQ multiplex PCR; TCRdb stores just in-frame clones and leaves some out. The data show 150,000 to 200,000 clones, around 76% seen once. This clone was detected only a few times. The CDR3 is 17 residues long. Trimming took 3 bases from V and 3 from J; bases not matched to a gene: 13. Germline V gives CDR1 MGHRA, CDR2 YSYEKL. Sequencing used PBMCs. The gene calls are TRBV4-1 and TRBJ1-2; 7 positions agree with TRBD1. This receptor was identified in a man in his forties or fifties in good health and CMV-seropositive. CDR3 amino acids: CASSHRLGGTAHYGYTF. The DNA for the CDR3 is TGCGCCAGCAGCCACCGGCTTGGAGGGACAGCCCACTATGGCTACACCTTC.